Below, 9 T cell receptor beta chains from the same sample are listed, as sequenced in a study of Ad26.COV2.S vaccination and SARS-CoV-2 variants. Treatment noted: around 19 received Ad26.COV2.S at low or high dose, single or two shots; roughly 5 received placebo; per-sample allocation not given. Material that was analyzed had been drawn on day 63 after the first vaccine or placebo injection. Generated by immunoSEQ multiplex PCR, the TCRdb table keeps only in-frame clones and is missing some. The sample carries roughly 380,000 clones, about 88% recorded once. The starting material was peripheral blood, obtained in a trial of Ad26.COV2.S vaccine versus placebo. The receptors come from a person aged 18-60 years who received the Ad26.COV2.S COVID-19 vaccine or a placebo.

This chain links TRBV7-9 with TRBJ1-1, with 8 bases identical to TRBD1. CDR1 and CDR2 from the germline V gene are SEHNR and FQNEAQ (reference sequence). This CDR3 comprises 16 residues. J gave up 1 base and V 4 bases, and 8 bases lay outside the gene matches. The CDR3 spells CASSSRTGGPNTEAFF. The DNA of the CDR3 is TGTGCCAGCAGCTCAAGAACAGGGGGTCCGAACACTGAAGCTTTCTTT.

The rearrangement links TRBV4-3 to TRBJ2-1; no firm D call. The length of the CDR3 is 16 residues. The ends were cut back, 1 base at V and 7 bases at J, with 17 bases in the middle. In germline, CDR1 is LGHNA, CDR2 YSLEER. CDR3: CASSQGLDRVTNEQFF. In DNA, the CDR3 is TGCGCCAGCAGCCAAGGACTGGACCGCGTCACTAATGAGCAGTTCTTC.

This chain uses TRBV9 with TRBJ2-2, with 10 bases aligning to TRBD2. CDR3 length equals 16 residues. V was pared by 3 bases and J by 4 bases, with 6 bases of the junction left unmatched. Germline values: CDR1 SGDLS, CDR2 YYNGEE. The CDR3 reads CASSDTGTSATGELFF. In DNA, the CDR3 is TGTGCCAGCAGCGATACCGGGACTAGCGCCACCGGGGAGCTGTTTTTT.

On this clone itself: At one boundary the junction diverges from the germline segment, which might be a read error. The J gene is TRBJ2-2, the V gene TRBV7-7, with D perhaps TRBD2 (5 bases). CDR1 is SSHAT and CDR2 is FNYEAQ in the germline V gene (reference sequence). This CDR3 has 15 residues. The CDR3 here is CASSRTALVAGELFF. The DNA for the CDR3 is TGTGCTAGCAGCCGGACTGCCCTAGTAGCCGGGGAGCTGTTTTTT.

This clone is a singleton in its sample. The V call is TRBV12-3 or TRBV12-4, the J call TRBJ1-2; D remains ambiguous. Trimming left V 6 bases short and J 3 bases short, with 5 bases between. The CDR3 is 11 amino acids. The CDR3 loop is CASRGDYGYTF. Here the CDR3 DNA reads TGTGCCAGCAGGGGAGACTATGGCTACACCTTC.

J is TRBJ2-7 and V is TRBV28; the D gene is possibly TRBD2 (6 bases). CDR1 MDHEN and CDR2 SYDVKM come from the germline V gene. The CDR3 loop spans 16 amino acids. Trimming removed 5 bases from V and 2 bases from J, with 19 bases in between. The CDR3 here is CASSPLLAGPPYEQYF. CDR3 DNA: TGTGCCAGCAGTCCCCTTCTGGCGGGACCCCCCTACGAGCAGTACTTC.

V usage is TRBV1 and J usage is TRBJ2-2; the D segment call TRBD1 is taken from the table without a DNA check. TRBV1 is a pseudogene. The CDR3 consists of 16 residues. In nucleotides, the CDR3 is TGCACCAGCAGCCATGGACAGTTAGTCAACACCGGGGAGCTGTTTTTT. This gives the protein CTSSHGQLVNTGELFF.

The chain joins TRBV7-9 to TRBJ2-7; D may match TRBD1 or TRBD2 (6 bases each). From germline, CDR1 is SEHNR and CDR2 FQNEAQ (reference sequence). Trimming removed 5 bases from V and 7 bases from J, with 15 bases in between. The CDR3 length is 13 residues. The CDR3 region has the DNA TGTGCCAGCAGCCCCGGAGGGGGGCATGAGCAGTACTTC. It encodes CASSPGGGHEQYF.

The V gene is TRBV5-4, the J gene TRBJ1-6; 7 bases line up with TRBD1. This CDR3 comprises 15 residues. Germline CDR1 reads SGHNT; CDR2 reads YYREEE (reference sequence). The J segment lost 13 bases and the V segment lost 5 bases, leaving 15 bases of the junction unmatched. CDR3 DNA sequence: TGTGCCAGCAGACAAACCACCGGGACAGCTTCCCCCCTCCACTTT. Encoded protein: CASRQTTGTASPLHF.